A single sample gave rise to the 18 T cell receptor beta chains below, sequenced in a study of CD8+ T cells in alopecia areata. Treatment in this sample: oral pan-JAK inhibitor, 5-10 mg twice daily. In each case, RNA was isolated and then reverse transcribed into cDNA as the sequencing template. Method: immunoSEQ multiplex PCR; TCRdb's copy keeps in-frame clones and lacks some. The table includes fewer than 250,000 clones, over 55% detected once. The sample here was CD4+ T cells sorted from blood, taken at week 24, from a patient treated with tofacitinib. These receptors were taken from a human donor with alopecia areata.

This chain links TRBV5-1 with TRBJ2-3, with D possibly being TRBD1 or TRBD2 (5 bases each). Deletions cut 4 bases from V and 5 bases from J, with 11 bases between. CDR3 size: 13 residues. Germline CDR1 is SGHRS and CDR2 is YFSETQ. The CDR3 loop is CASSDGTIDTQYF. The CDR3, as DNA: TGCGCCAGCAGCGACGGGACGATAGATACGCAGTATTTT. Together with reference TRBV5-1 and TRBJ2-3, the CDR3 gives the full variable domain: KAGVTQTPRYLIKTRGQQVTLSCSPISGHRSVSWYQQTPGQGLQFLFEYFSETQRNKGNFPGRFSGRQFSNSRSEMNVSTLELGDSALYLCASSDGTIDTQYFGPGTRLTVL.

The rearrangement links TRBV29-1 to TRBJ1-1, with a possible D match to TRBD1 (5 bases). The CDR3 is 13 amino acids. CDR1 and CDR2 (germline): SQVTM, ANQGSEA. Trimming took off 3 bases at V and 0 bases at J, with 8 bases between the two ends. This CDR3 reads CSVEGLLNTEAFF. The CDR3 coding sequence is TGCAGCGTTGAGGGACTGCTGAACACTGAAGCTTTCTTT.

The V call is TRBV5-1, the J call TRBJ1-1; no clear D. Deletions cut 4 bases from V and 8 bases from J, with 15 bases between. The CDR3 is 13 amino acids. Germline V lookup: CDR1 SGHRS, CDR2 YFSETQ. DNA for the CDR3: TGCGCCAGCAGCCCGGAGGTTGTCGGGGAAGCTTTCTTT. Translation: CASSPEVVGEAFF.

The rearrangement uses TRBV11-2 and TRBJ1-2; D unclear. This CDR3 spans 12 amino acids. V was shortened by 2 bases and J by 5 bases, with 6 bases between the two germline ends. CDR1 and CDR2 (germline): SGHAT, FQNNGV. The CDR3 loop reads CASSLRGYGYTF. Here the CDR3 DNA reads TGTGCCAGCAGCTTACGGGGTTATGGCTACACCTTC. Complete variable domain (other parts from reference TRBV11-2 and TRBJ1-2): EAGVAQSPRYKIIEKRQSVAFWCNPISGHATLYWYQQILGQGPKLLIQFQNNGVVDDSQLPKDRFSAERLKGVDSTLKIQPAKLEDSAVYLCASSLRGYGYTFGSGTRLTVV.

This clone showed up just a few times. This chain joins TRBV4-1 and TRBJ1-2; tentative D call: TRBD1 (5 bases). The germline gives CDR1 MGHRA, CDR2 YSYEKL. The CDR3 contains 13 residues. V was trimmed by 0 bases and J by 3 bases, leaving 5 bases between them. The CDR3 nucleotides read TGCGCCAGCAGCCAAGAGGGACACTATGGCTACACCTTC. Protein product: CASSQEGHYGYTF.

The V gene is TRBV29-1, the J gene TRBJ2-3; D remains unclear. CDR3 size: 11 residues. V lost 3 bases and J lost 5, with 6 bases in between. The germline CDR1 and CDR2 sequences are SQVTM and ANQGSEA. Here the CDR3 DNA reads TGCAGCGTTGAGTTAGGAGATACGCAGTATTTT. It specifies CSVELGDTQYF.

The V and J genes are TRBV7-2 and TRBJ1-5; weak D call: TRBD1 (6 bases). This CDR3 has 15 amino acids. V lost 1 base, J lost 6 bases, and 13 bases lay in between. Germline V gives CDR1 SGHTA, CDR2 FQGNSA. The CDR3 DNA reads as TGTGCCAGCAGCTTAGGCAGGGGTATGGGTCAGCCCCAGCATTTT. This sequence encodes CASSLGRGMGQPQHF.

The chain employs TRBV25-1 and TRBJ1-2, with a possible D match to TRBD1 (6 bases). The CDR3 totals 13 residues. The germline gives CDR1 MGHDK, CDR2 SYGVNS. V was clipped by 6 bases and J by 4 bases, with 12 bases between them. CDR3 DNA: TGTGCCAGCAGCACGACAGGTACCTATGGCTACACCTTC. Residues: CASSTTGTYGYTF.

This clone occurred a few times. The chain couples TRBV5-6 to TRBJ1-2; 7 positions agree with TRBD1. This CDR3 region has 14 residues. V was pared by 0 bases and J by 8 bases, with 7 bases of the junction left unmatched. CDR1 is SGHDT and CDR2 is YYEEEE in the germline V gene. The chain's CDR3 is CASSLGRGKSGYTF. The CDR3 nucleotides read TGTGCCAGCAGCTTGGGCAGGGGGAAGTCCGGCTACACCTTC.

This sequence joins TRBV5-4 and TRBJ2-3; unclear D gene. The germline V gene encodes CDR1 SGHNT and CDR2 YYREEE (reference sequence). Trimming removed 0 bases at V and 5 bases at J, with 10 bases between. This CDR3 region has 14 residues. CDR3 DNA sequence: TGTGCCAGCAGCTTGGCCGGGCCGGGAGATACGCAGTATTTT. Amino acids: CASSLAGPGDTQYF.

The chain couples TRBV5-1 to TRBJ1-6, with D hard to call. The V gene's germline CDR1 is SGHRS and CDR2 YFSETQ. This CDR3 spans 16 amino acids. V lost 0 bases to trimming and J lost 5 bases, with 12 bases between them. CDR3 nucleotide sequence: TGCGCCAGCAGCTTGGACAGTTCCCGGAATAATTCACCCCTCCACTTT. It encodes CASSLDSSRNNSPLHF.

This clone appeared a single time. This chain connects TRBV6-5 to TRBJ2-5; 7 bases align to TRBD1. J lost 2 bases, V lost 6 bases, and 6 bases had no gene match. Germline CDR1 reads MNHEY; CDR2 reads SVGAGI. The CDR3 loop spans 14 amino acids. CDR3 DNA: TGTGCCAGCAGCCTTGACAGGGCTCAAGAGACCCAGTACTTC. Its protein is CASSLDRAQETQYF.

V is TRBV29-1 and J is TRBJ1-1; D is uncertain. The germline CDR1 and CDR2 sequences are SQVTM and ANQGSEA. Trimming removed 4 bases at V and 1 base at J, with 7 bases between. This CDR3 is 12 amino acids long. This CDR3 reads CSVGVENTEAFF. The CDR3 DNA is TGCAGCGTTGGGGTGGAGAACACTGAAGCTTTCTTT.

Ten or more counts support this clone. V usage is TRBV4-3 and J usage is TRBJ1-5, with D unresolved. The germline gives CDR1 LGHNA, CDR2 YSLEER. With 0 bases removed from V and 4 bases from J, the gap between germline ends came to 10 bases. This CDR3 has 15 amino acids. CDR3 sequence: CASSQDLSPNQPQHF. Written as DNA, the CDR3 is TGCGCCAGCAGCCAAGATTTATCCCCAAATCAGCCCCAGCATTTT.

J is TRBJ2-7 and V is TRBV4-3; D perhaps matches TRBD2 (5 bases). The CDR3 consists of 15 residues. Germline CDR1 LGHNA, CDR2 YSLEER. V was clipped by 4 bases and J by 2 bases, with 15 bases between them. Here the CDR3 DNA reads TGCGCCAGCAGCCGGGCTAGGACTGGAACCTACGAGCAGTACTTC. Translating gives CASSRARTGTYEQYF.

J is TRBJ1-1 and V is TRBV27; no firm D call. The CDR3 length is 13 residues. V was pared by 1 base and J by 5 bases, with 8 bases between. Germline loops: CDR1 MNHEY, CDR2 SMNVEV (reference sequence). DNA for the CDR3: TGTGCCAGCAGTTTATACATAGGGACTGAAGCTTTCTTT. Translated: CASSLYIGTEAFF.

The chain recombines TRBV25-1 with TRBJ1-2; the match to TRBD1 covers 8 bases. The CDR3 extends over 15 amino acids. The V gene end was trimmed by 5 bases and the J gene end by 7 bases; junction bases not matched to a gene: 12. Germline loops: CDR1 MGHDK, CDR2 SYGVNS. CDR3: CASSSTGTGLLGYTF. CDR3 coding DNA: TGTGCCAGCAGTTCCACCGGGACAGGATTGCTTGGCTACACCTTC.

This clone came up once. This chain links TRBV7-6 with TRBJ2-7; no definite D call. Looked up from germline, CDR1 is SGHVS and CDR2 is FNYEAQ. The CDR3 loop spans 13 amino acids. Trimming left V 4 bases short and J 5 bases short, with 12 bases between. DNA for the CDR3: TGTGCCAGCAGCTCATTCGAATTGGACGAGCAGTACTTC. Translated: CASSSFELDEQYF.